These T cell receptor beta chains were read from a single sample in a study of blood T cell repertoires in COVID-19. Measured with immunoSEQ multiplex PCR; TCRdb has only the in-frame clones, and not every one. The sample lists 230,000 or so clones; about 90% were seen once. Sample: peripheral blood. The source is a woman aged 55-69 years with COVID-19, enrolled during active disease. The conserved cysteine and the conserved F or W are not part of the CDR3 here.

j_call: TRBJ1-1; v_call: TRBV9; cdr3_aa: ASSPAPDTEAF
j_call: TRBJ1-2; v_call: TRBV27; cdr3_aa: ASSLRTGDGYT
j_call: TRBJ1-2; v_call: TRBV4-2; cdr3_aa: ASSQDPSGGLDGYT
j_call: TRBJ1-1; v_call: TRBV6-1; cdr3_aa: ASTRAGDTEAF
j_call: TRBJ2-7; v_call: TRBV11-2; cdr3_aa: ASSLNRVSYEQY
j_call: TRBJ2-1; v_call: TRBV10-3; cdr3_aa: AISEPVGGDEQF
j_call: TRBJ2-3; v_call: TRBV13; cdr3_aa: ASSFQTGQGISTDTQY
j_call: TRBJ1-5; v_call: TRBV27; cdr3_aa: ASSIGSGGRPQH
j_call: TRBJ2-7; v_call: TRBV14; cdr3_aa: ASSDIAYEQY
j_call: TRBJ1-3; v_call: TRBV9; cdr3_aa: ASSVEARSRSGNTIY
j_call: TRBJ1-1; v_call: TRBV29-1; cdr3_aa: SGKGQGVEAF
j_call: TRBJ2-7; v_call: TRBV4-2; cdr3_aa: ASSPDRDRGYEQY
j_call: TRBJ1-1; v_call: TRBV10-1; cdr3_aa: ASSAPGQGILVPEAF